What follows are 30 T cell receptor beta chains derived from one specimen sequenced in a study of T cell responses to AZD1222 COVID-19 vaccine. Method: immunoSEQ multiplex PCR; TCRdb's copy keeps in-frame clones and lacks some. The data show roughly 170,000 clones, around 90% seen once. The starting material was peripheral blood, obtained on day 0 of AZD1222 vaccination. The receptors were sampled from an adult in good health.

This chain uses TRBV6-2 or TRBV6-3 with TRBJ2-4, with no clear D. Trimming took 2 bases from V and 9 from J, leaving 5 bases between them. Germline CDR1 reads MNHEY; CDR2 reads SVGEGT. This CDR3 comprises 11 residues. The CDR3 nucleotides read TGTGCCAGCAGTTACGAGTTCATTCAGTACTTC. Translating it yields CASSYEFIQYF.

V and J are TRBV6-5 and TRBJ2-3, with 14 bases matching TRBD2. The germline CDR1 and CDR2 sequences are MNHEY and SVGAGI. The length of the CDR3 is 14 residues. Unmatched junction bases numbered 2, after V lost 8 bases and J lost 4 bases. CDR3 nucleotides: TGTGCCAGCGGGGGACTAGCGGGAGCAGATACGCAGTATTTT. It codes for CASGGLAGADTQYF.

The V gene is TRBV25-1, the J gene TRBJ2-3; 7 nucleotides match TRBD2. Unmatched junction bases numbered 9, after V lost 3 bases and J lost 3 bases. CDR3 length: 16 amino acids. The germline V gene encodes CDR1 MGHDK and CDR2 SYGVNS. The CDR3 nucleotides are TGTGCCAGCAGTGACTTACAACGGGGGGTAACAGATACGCAGTATTTT. Its translation: CASSDLQRGVTDTQYF.

This clone was detected only once. The CDR3 nucleotides read TGTGCCAGTAGTTCATCCGGGACTACTCAAAACATTCAGTACTTC. This gives the protein CASSSSGTTQNIQYF. The chain joins TRBV19 to TRBJ2-4, with 7 bases that match TRBD2. J gave up 5 bases and V 5 bases, and 9 bases lay outside the gene matches. This CDR3 contains 15 residues. Germline V gives CDR1 LNHDA, CDR2 SQIVND (reference sequence). Drawing the rest from reference TRBV19 and TRBJ2-4, the complete variable domain is DGGITQSPKYLFRKEGQNVTLSCEQNLNHDAMYWYRQDPGQGLRLIYYSQIVNDFQKGDIAEGYSVSREKKESFPLTVTSAQKNPTAFYLCASSSSGTTQNIQYFGAGTRLSVL.

The gene calls are TRBV11-2 and TRBJ1-2; D gene ambiguous. From germline, CDR1 is SGHAT and CDR2 FQNNGV. V was clipped by 4 bases and J by 0 bases, with 12 bases between them. CDR3 size: 15 residues. CDR3 nucleotide sequence: TGTGCCAGCAGCTCGCCAGGACGGACTAACTATGGCTACACCTTC. Translating it yields CASSSPGRTNYGYTF.

This clone has only a few counts. The CDR3 spells CASSSYPGLSSGNTIYF. CDR3 DNA sequence: TGTGCCAGCAGCTCGTATCCGGGACTGAGCTCTGGAAACACCATATATTTT. The rearrangement uses TRBV7-2 and TRBJ1-3; TRBD1 is a possible D gene (5 bases). The CDR3 extends over 17 amino acids. Germline assignment: CDR1 SGHTA and CDR2 FQGNSA. Deletions cut 4 bases from V and 0 bases from J, with 16 bases between.

This chain connects TRBV6-2 or TRBV6-3 to TRBJ2-3; TRBD2 is a possible D gene (5 bases). Per germline, CDR1 MNHEY and CDR2 SVGEGT. The CDR3 sequence is 14 residues long. The V end was cut by 6 bases, the J end by 2 bases, with 12 bases between. DNA for the CDR3: TGTGCCAGCAGCACGAGCGGATTCACAGATACGCAGTATTTT. Translated, it gives CASSTSGFTDTQYF.

On this clone: The sample holds other DNA sequences that translate to the same CDR3. The chain employs TRBV5-1 and TRBJ2-2; no clear D. V gave up 0 bases and J gave up 6 bases, with 6 bases separating them. The germline CDR1 and CDR2 sequences are SGHRS and YFSETQ. CDR3 length equals 13 residues. For the CDR3, the DNA is TGCGCCAGCAGCTTGGAAGGTGCCGGGGAGCTGTTTTTT. It specifies CASSLEGAGELFF. Looking up the rest from reference TRBV5-1 and TRBJ2-2 gives the full variable domain: KAGVTQTPRYLIKTRGQQVTLSCSPISGHRSVSWYQQTPGQGLQFLFEYFSETQRNKGNFPGRFSGRQFSNSRSEMNVSTLELGDSALYLCASSLEGAGELFFGEGSRLTVL.

The genes are TRBV28 and TRBJ2-7, with D perhaps given as TRBD1 or TRBD2 (5 bases each). The ends were cut back, 6 bases at V and 2 bases at J, with 11 bases in the middle. CDR3 length: 13 residues. From germline, CDR1 is MDHEN and CDR2 SYDVKM. CDR3 protein: CASSRRGAYEQYF. For the CDR3, the DNA is TGTGCCAGCAGCAGAAGGGGAGCCTACGAGCAGTACTTC.

A single count supports this clone. This chain links TRBV10-3 with TRBJ2-2; 8 nucleotides match TRBD1. Looked up from germline, CDR1 is ENHRY and CDR2 is SYGVKD. J was trimmed by 3 bases and V by 10 bases; bases with no gene match: 7. This CDR3 has 14 amino acids. The CDR3 spells CATSQGVDTGELFF. The CDR3 nucleotides read TGTGCCACCTCACAGGGGGTGGACACCGGGGAGCTGTTTTTT.

The chain combines TRBV5-6 with TRBJ2-4, with TRBD1 as a possible D gene (6 bases). The V end lost 4 bases, the J end lost 2 bases, and 16 bases lay between the germline ends. Germline V gene data show CDR1 as SGHDT and CDR2 as YYEEEE. CDR3 length: 16 amino acids. The CDR3 bases are TGTGCCAGCAGCCTAGGTCGAGGGGGATCCAAAAACATTCAGTACTTC. It codes for CASSLGRGGSKNIQYF.

The chain recombines TRBV28 with TRBJ2-5, with a tentative D call TRBD1 (6 bases). CDR3 length: 11 residues. Germline lookup yields CDR1 MDHEN and CDR2 SYDVKM. V dropped 3 bases and J dropped 9 bases, with 8 bases sitting between them. The CDR3 DNA reads TGTGCCAGCAGTTTCAGGGGTCCCCAGTACTTC. Translation gives CASSFRGPQYF.

The CDR3 DNA reads as TGTGCCAGCAGCGTAGTAGGGGGGACCTACAATGAGCAGTTCTTC. This sequence encodes CASSVVGGTYNEQFF. This sequence joins TRBV9 and TRBJ2-1; the D gene could be TRBD1 or TRBD2 (6 bases each). CDR3 length: 15 amino acids. The V and J ends lost 0 bases and 2 bases respectively, with 9 bases between them. Germline lookup yields CDR1 SGDLS and CDR2 YYNGEE.

This chain uses TRBV25-1 with TRBJ2-1, with a possible D match to TRBD1 (6 bases). Trimming removed 5 bases from V and 4 bases from J, with 9 bases in between. The germline V gene encodes CDR1 MGHDK and CDR2 SYGVNS. This CDR3 has 13 amino acids. As DNA, the CDR3 is TGTGCCAGCAGTAACAGGGAATACAATGAGCAGTTCTTC. Its translation is CASSNREYNEQFF.

This clone was detected only a few times. The V gene is TRBV24-1, the J gene TRBJ1-2; 10 nucleotides align to TRBD1. Germline V CDR1 and CDR2: KGHDR, SFDVKD. The CDR3 extends over 14 amino acids. Losses at the gene ends were 6 bases for V and 4 bases for J; bases not matched to a gene: 4. CDR3 DNA: TGTGCCACCAGTCAAGGACAGGGGGGCTATGGCTACACCTTC. Translation gives CATSQGQGGYGYTF.

Only one count was recorded for this clone. The chain uses TRBV5-6 and TRBJ1-1; D is unresolved. Germline loops: CDR1 SGHDT, CDR2 YYEEEE. The ends were cut back, 1 base at V and 8 bases at J, with 9 bases in the middle. This CDR3 contains 12 residues. The CDR3 DNA follows: TGTGCCAGCAGCTTGCGGGAAGAGGAAGCTTTCTTT. Protein product: CASSLREEEAFF.

A note on this clone: Other DNA sequences in the same sample also yield this CDR3. The chain employs TRBV18 and TRBJ2-5; D is uncertain. The CDR3 is made up of 13 amino acids. Trimming removed 3 bases from V and 1 base from J, with 6 bases in between. Germline V CDR1 and CDR2: KGHSH, LQKENI. The DNA for the CDR3 is TGTGCCAGCTCACCTCTCGGCCAAGAGACCCAGTACTTC. This translates into CASSPLGQETQYF.

The J gene is TRBJ1-1, the V gene TRBV5-1; D is possibly TRBD1 (6 bases). The CDR3 is 16 amino acids. With 0 bases removed from V and 4 bases from J, the gap between germline ends came to 16 bases. CDR1 is SGHRS and CDR2 is YFSETQ in the germline V gene. The CDR3: CASSLVQGIGGTEAFF. The CDR3 bases are TGCGCCAGCAGCTTGGTCCAGGGGATTGGTGGCACTGAAGCTTTCTTT.

The chain is built from TRBV6-1 and TRBJ2-5; D unclear. The V gene's germline CDR1 is MNHNS and CDR2 SASEGT. The CDR3 sequence is 11 residues long. V dropped 2 bases and J dropped 5 bases, with 3 bases sitting between them. The CDR3 DNA follows: TGTGCCAGCAGTGAACCGGAGACCCAGTACTTC. Translation gives CASSEPETQYF.

The chain joins TRBV30 to TRBJ1-2, with 12 bases aligning to TRBD1. V was clipped by 3 bases and J by 8 bases; unmatched bases: 10. Germline V gene sequence: CDR1 GTSNPN, CDR2 SVGIG (reference sequence). The CDR3 has 15 residues. CDR3 coding DNA: TGTGCCTGGAGCATACCGGGACAGGGGGCGATGGGCTACACCTTC. Protein product: CAWSIPGQGAMGYTF.

The V gene is TRBV5-8, the J gene TRBJ2-1; 8 bases map to TRBD2. Germline-derived CDR1 and CDR2 are SGHTS and YDEGEE. The CDR3 loop spans 14 amino acids. After removal of 3 bases from V and 7 bases from J, the junction contained 6 bases not matched to a gene. CDR3 in DNA: TGTGCCAGCAGCTATGTACGGGGGGGGAATGAGCAGTTCTTC. Translated, it gives CASSYVRGGNEQFF. Full variable domain (missing parts from reference TRBV5-8 and TRBJ2-1): EAGVTQSPTHLIKTRGQQATLRCSPISGHTSVYWYQQALGLGLQFLLWYDEGEERNRGNFPPRFSGRQFPNYSSELNVNALELEDSALYLCASSYVRGGNEQFFGPGTRLTVL.

The rearrangement uses TRBV5-1 and TRBJ1-6, with D uncertain. Germline-derived CDR1 and CDR2 are SGHRS and YFSETQ. This CDR3 is built from 15 residues. The germline V and J ends were trimmed by 0 bases and 4 bases, with 8 bases remaining between them. CDR3 residues: CASSLEGRYNSPLHF. The CDR3, as DNA: TGCGCCAGCAGCTTGGAGGGCAGGTATAATTCACCCCTCCACTTT. The entire variable domain, with the rest obtained from reference TRBV5-1 and TRBJ1-6, is as follows: KAGVTQTPRYLIKTRGQQVTLSCSPISGHRSVSWYQQTPGQGLQFLFEYFSETQRNKGNFPGRFSGRQFSNSRSEMNVSTLELGDSALYLCASSLEGRYNSPLHFGNGTRLTVT.

The rearrangement links TRBV7-2 to TRBJ2-3; tentatively, D is TRBD2 (6 bases). This CDR3 comprises 14 residues. V gave up 4 bases and J gave up 6 bases, with 14 bases separating them. Looked up from germline, CDR1 is SGHTA and CDR2 is FQGNSA. In nucleotides, the CDR3 is TGTGCCAGCAGCTACGGGTCGGGGGAGGATACGCAGTATTTT. It is translated as CASSYGSGEDTQYF.

The chain employs TRBV6-5 and TRBJ1-3; 8 positions match TRBD1. The CDR3 spans 14 residues. Germline trimming cut 8 bases from V and 4 bases from J; bases unmatched to any gene: 7. Germline V gene data show CDR1 as MNHEY and CDR2 as SVGAGI. The CDR3 loop is CASRGGQGGNTIYF. The CDR3 region has the DNA TGTGCCAGCCGCGGCGGACAGGGCGGAAACACCATATATTTT.

V usage is TRBV19 and J usage is TRBJ2-3, with TRBD2 matching 9 bases. Trimming cost V 3 bases and J 5 bases; bases outside gene matches: 6. Germline CDR1 and CDR2: LNHDA and SQIVND (reference sequence). The CDR3 is 15 amino acids. This CDR3 reads CASSILAGAKDTQYF. For the CDR3, the DNA is TGTGCCAGTAGTATCTTAGCGGGAGCGAAAGATACGCAGTATTTT.

Only a few counts were recorded for this clone. The chain has TRBV3-1 (or the pseudogene TRBV3-2) and TRBJ2-7, with a possible D match to TRBD2 (5 bases). The CDR3 has 16 residues. V lost 0 bases, J lost 9 bases, and 21 bases lay in between. Germline CDR1 and CDR2: LGHDT and YNNKEL (reference sequence). This CDR3 reads CASSQDGTGSYWGQYF. The CDR3 region has the DNA TGTGCCAGCAGCCAAGATGGAACGGGGAGCTACTGGGGGCAGTACTTC.

CDR3 region: CASSLFARGQEKLFF. As DNA, the CDR3 is TGTGCCAGCAGTTTATTCGCCAGGGGTCAGGAAAAACTGTTTTTT. The chain recombines TRBV27 with TRBJ1-4, with a tentative D call TRBD1 (6 bases). V was pared by 1 base and J by 8 bases, with 14 bases between. Germline V lookup: CDR1 MNHEY, CDR2 SMNVEV (reference sequence). This CDR3 contains 15 residues.

This chain links TRBV30 with TRBJ1-5; TRBD1 is a possible D gene (6 bases). The CDR3 sequence is 14 residues long. V was cut by 4 bases and J by 2 bases, with 12 bases left in between. Germline V gene data show CDR1 as GTSNPN and CDR2 as SVGIG (reference sequence). The CDR3 DNA follows: TGTGCCTGGACCCAAGGGGGAGGCAATCAGCCCCAGCATTTT. It encodes CAWTQGGGNQPQHF.

The genes are TRBV29-1 and TRBJ2-3, with D perhaps matching TRBD2 (7 bases). The CDR3 has 15 amino acids. V lost 1 base, J lost 4 bases, and 15 bases lay in between. Germline values: CDR1 SQVTM, CDR2 ANQGSEA. The CDR3 DNA reads TGCAGCGTTGAAGGAGGAGGGGGGGCCGCAGATACGCAGTATTTT. Amino acids: CSVEGGGGAADTQYF.

The rearrangement joins TRBV3-1 (or the pseudogene TRBV3-2) to TRBJ2-3, with unresolved D. The CDR3 sequence is 13 residues long. V gave up 2 bases and J gave up 0 bases, with 3 bases separating them. Looked up from germline, CDR1 is LGHDT and CDR2 is YNNKEL (reference sequence). The CDR3 sequence: CASSQPSTDTQYF. DNA of the CDR3: TGTGCCAGCAGCCAACCTAGCACAGATACGCAGTATTTT.